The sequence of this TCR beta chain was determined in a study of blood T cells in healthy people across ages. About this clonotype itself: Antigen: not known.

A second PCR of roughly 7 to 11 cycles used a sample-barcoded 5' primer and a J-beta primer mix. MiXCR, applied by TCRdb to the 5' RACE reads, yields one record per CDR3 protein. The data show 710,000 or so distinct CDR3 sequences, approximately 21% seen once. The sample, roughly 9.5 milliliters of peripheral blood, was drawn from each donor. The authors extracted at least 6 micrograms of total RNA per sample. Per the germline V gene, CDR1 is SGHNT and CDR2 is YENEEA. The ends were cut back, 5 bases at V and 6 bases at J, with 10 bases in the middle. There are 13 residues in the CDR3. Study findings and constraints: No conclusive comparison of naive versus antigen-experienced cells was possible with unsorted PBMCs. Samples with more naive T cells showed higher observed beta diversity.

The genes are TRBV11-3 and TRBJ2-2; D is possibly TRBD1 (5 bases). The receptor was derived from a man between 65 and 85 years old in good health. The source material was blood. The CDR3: CASSIGVSGELFF. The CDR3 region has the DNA TGTGCCAGCAGCATAGGGGTTTCCGGGGAGCTGTTTTTT.